The next 20 T cell receptor beta chains were all read from a single sample in a study of beta chain features in type 1 diabetes (dated by TCRdb to 2016 to 2019). The receptor library was made with the immunoSEQ multiplex PCR assay. The High Capacity cDNA Reverse Transcription Kit was used to reverse transcribe all of the isolated RNA, meaning that expressed TCRB transcripts were what got sequenced. The immuneACCESS repertoire file appears here via TCRdb, limited to in-frame rearrangements. These files lack a portion of the clones; in checked studies, under half of the deficit traces to unresolved V genes, and the cause of the others is not known. Across this sample there are 130,000 or so clones, with roughly 9.7% seen only once. Of the sample, approximately 0.65% falls within the top ten clones. The sequenced sample was central memory CD4+ T cells from blood. These receptors came from a woman in her thirties or forties in good health.

The genes are TRBV18 and TRBJ2-7; 10 bases line up with TRBD1. From germline, CDR1 is KGHSH and CDR2 LQKENI. This CDR3 has 14 residues. Germline trimming cut 5 bases from V and 3 bases from J; bases unmatched to any gene: 4. Written as DNA, the CDR3 is TGTGCCAGCTCAGATAGGACAGGGGGCTACGAGCAGTACTTC. Its translation: CASSDRTGGYEQYF.

This clone came up many times. The chain links TRBV14 to TRBJ2-3, with unresolved D. Germline V gene sequence: CDR1 SGHDN, CDR2 FVKESK. V was shortened by 4 bases and J by 2 bases, with 13 bases between the two germline ends. This CDR3 has 15 amino acids. CDR3 in amino acids: CASSRSLLLTDTQYF. CDR3 nucleotides: TGTGCCAGCAGCCGAAGCCTACTCCTCACAGATACGCAGTATTTT.

This clone showed up many times. For the CDR3, the DNA is TGTGCCAGCAGCTTAATGTTGGGCCAGTCCTACGAGCAGTACTTC. It yields the protein CASSLMLGQSYEQYF. V usage is TRBV7-2 and J usage is TRBJ2-7; no clear D. Germline lookup yields CDR1 SGHTA and CDR2 FQGNSA. V lost 2 bases to trimming and J lost 1 base, with 12 bases between them. This CDR3 is built from 15 residues.

The rearrangement uses TRBV27 and TRBJ1-5; 10 bases fit TRBD1. The V gene end was trimmed by 4 bases and the J gene end by 2 bases; junction bases not matched to a gene: 11. The germline V gene encodes CDR1 MNHEY and CDR2 SMNVEV (reference sequence). The CDR3 sequence is 18 residues long. CDR3 nucleotides: TGTGCCAGCAGTTCTCTTCGACAGGGGGCGTCTGGCAATCAGCCCCAGCATTTT. Translated: CASSSLRQGASGNQPQHF.

This clone was counted a few times. The CDR3: CASSTRAGTYEQYF. The CDR3, as DNA: TGTGCCAGTAGTACCCGGGCAGGGACCTACGAGCAGTACTTC. The chain combines TRBV19 with TRBJ2-7, with D tentatively TRBD1 (5 bases). From germline, CDR1 is LNHDA and CDR2 SQIVND (reference sequence). With 4 bases removed from V and 2 bases from J, the gap between germline ends came to 12 bases. CDR3 length: 14 amino acids.

The genes are TRBV11-2 and TRBJ1-2; D remains ambiguous. Germline CDR1 is SGHAT and CDR2 is FQNNGV. Trimming removed 0 bases at V and 5 bases at J, with 13 bases between. This CDR3 comprises 15 residues. CDR3 sequence reads: CASSLDQAAGYGYTF. The CDR3 DNA is TGTGCCAGCAGCTTAGATCAAGCGGCAGGTTATGGCTACACCTTC.

This clone was seen many times. The chain couples TRBV7-9 to TRBJ2-2, with D perhaps TRBD2 (6 bases). Germline CDR1 is SEHNR and CDR2 is FQNEAQ (reference sequence). The CDR3 is 15 residues long. The V and J ends lost 7 bases and 4 bases respectively, with 16 bases between them. CDR3 in DNA: TGTGCCAGCACCCCGCCAGGAGCGGGCACCGGGGAGCTGTTTTTT. Protein product: CASTPPGAGTGELFF.

This clone appeared many times. V is TRBV29-1 and J is TRBJ2-3; D not certain. Trimming removed 8 bases from V and 2 bases from J, with 5 bases in between. The CDR3 has 10 residues. Germline CDR1 is SQVTM and CDR2 is ANQGSEA. CDR3 sequence: CSSYTDTQYF. The CDR3 nucleotides are TGCAGCTCGTACACAGATACGCAGTATTTT.

In this sample, this clone turned up many times. This chain connects TRBV6-6 to TRBJ1-1; D might be TRBD1 (5 bases). V lost 4 bases and J 10 bases, leaving 13 bases between the germline ends. CDR1 MNHNY and CDR2 SVGAGI come from the germline V gene (reference sequence). CDR3 length equals 12 residues. This CDR3 is CASSSRATGAFF. In DNA, the CDR3 is TGTGCCAGCAGTTCCAGGGCAACAGGAGCTTTCTTT.

The chain recombines TRBV7-2 with TRBJ2-1; maybe TRBD2 (7 bases). V was shortened by 5 bases and J by 2 bases, with 16 bases between the two germline ends. Germline V gene lookup returns CDR1 SGHTA and CDR2 FQGNSA. The CDR3 runs to 16 residues. Written as DNA, the CDR3 is TGTGCCAGCAGCAGACGCGGGGGCGGTCCCTACAATGAGCAGTTCTTC. Protein: CASSRRGGGPYNEQFF. The full variable domain, with the rest looked up from reference TRBV7-2 and TRBJ2-1, is GAGVSQSPSNKVTEKGKDVELRCDPISGHTALYWYRQSLGQGLEFLIYFQGNSAPDKSGLPSDRFSAERTGGSVSTLTIQRTQQEDSAVYLCASSRRGGGPYNEQFFGPGTRLTVL.

The sample holds a few counts of this clone. The J gene is TRBJ2-2, the V gene TRBV19, with D perhaps matching TRBD1 (6 bases). CDR3 length: 15 amino acids. Germline loops: CDR1 LNHDA, CDR2 SQIVND (reference sequence). Deletions cut 11 bases from V and 3 bases from J, with 19 bases between. The CDR3 DNA is TGTGCCTCCAGGACCGGGACACACCACACCGGGGAGCTGTTTTTT. Translated: CASRTGTHHTGELFF.

The gene calls are TRBV11-2 and TRBJ2-3; D is unclear. The CDR3 extends over 15 amino acids. CDR1 SGHAT and CDR2 FQNNGV come from the germline V gene. V was cut by 0 bases and J by 7 bases, with 14 bases left in between. CDR3 sequence: CASSLEGRQVNTQYF. In nucleotides, the CDR3 is TGTGCCAGCAGCTTAGAAGGAAGGCAGGTCAATACGCAGTATTTT. Full variable domain (missing parts from reference TRBV11-2 and TRBJ2-3): EAGVAQSPRYKIIEKRQSVAFWCNPISGHATLYWYQQILGQGPKLLIQFQNNGVVDDSQLPKDRFSAERLKGVDSTLKIQPAKLEDSAVYLCASSLEGRQVNTQYFGPGTRLTVL.

For the CDR3, the DNA is TGCGCCAGCAGTAGATCGGACAGGGATAATTCACCCCTCCACTTT. Amino acid sequence: CASSRSDRDNSPLHF. This chain connects TRBV10-2 to TRBJ1-6; the match to TRBD1 covers 8 bases. The CDR3 runs 15 residues. CDR1 WSHSY and CDR2 SAAADI come from the germline V gene. The ends lost 5 bases at V and 5 bases at J; junction bases unmatched: 5.

This clone was detected a few times. The chain employs TRBV20-1 and TRBJ1-4; D not certain. V shed 7 bases and J shed 8 bases, with 11 bases lying between them. The CDR3 runs to 11 residues. Germline values: CDR1 DFQATT, CDR2 SNEGSKA (reference sequence). DNA for the CDR3: TGCAGTGTCCGTGTTTCGGAAAAACTGTTTTTT. Its translation is CSVRVSEKLFF.

This clone was detected only a few times. The chain recombines TRBV18 with TRBJ1-2, with D perhaps TRBD1 (6 bases). V was pared by 3 bases and J by 4 bases, with 18 bases between. The CDR3 is 16 amino acids. Germline values: CDR1 KGHSH, CDR2 LQKENI. The CDR3 nucleotides are TGTGCCAGCTCACCCAATGGGGGGGCGTTCGGCTATGGCTACACCTTC. Translation gives CASSPNGGAFGYGYTF.

V is TRBV4-2 and J is TRBJ2-7; TRBD2 matches at 7 bases. With 3 bases clipped from V and 2 bases from J, the junction kept 4 bases outside the gene matches. The CDR3 is 14 amino acids. CDR1 is LGHNA, CDR2 YNFKEQ, per germline. This CDR3 is CASSQGGGPYEQYF. The CDR3 DNA is TGTGCCAGCAGCCAGGGGGGGGGTCCCTACGAGCAGTACTTC.

J is TRBJ2-7 and V is TRBV19; no definite D call. Per germline, CDR1 LNHDA and CDR2 SQIVND (reference sequence). The length of the CDR3 is 15 residues. V was pared by 3 bases and J by 2 bases, with 14 bases between. The CDR3: CASSMRQLKPYEQYF. The CDR3 bases are TGTGCCAGTAGTATGAGGCAGCTAAAACCCTACGAGCAGTACTTC.

This clone was seen more than once but under ten times. The rearrangement joins TRBV6-6 to TRBJ2-1, with D perhaps matching TRBD1 (5 bases). The CDR3 contains 15 residues. V lost 3 bases to trimming and J lost 5 bases, with 14 bases between them. Per the germline V gene, CDR1 is MNHNY and CDR2 is SVGAGI (reference sequence). CDR3 in amino acids: CASSYQGGRDNEQFF. CDR3 DNA sequence: TGTGCCAGCAGTTATCAGGGCGGTCGAGACAATGAGCAGTTCTTC.

The V call is TRBV4-3, the J call TRBJ1-4; 7 nucleotides agree with TRBD1. Germline V CDR1 and CDR2: LGHNA, YSLEER. This CDR3 has 19 amino acids. Trimming took 1 base from V and 0 from J; bases not matched to a gene: 11. In nucleotides, the CDR3 is TGCGCCAGCAGCCAAGCGCCAGCGGAAGGGACAGCAACTAATGAAAAACTGTTTTTT. This gives the protein CASSQAPAEGTATNEKLFF.

V is TRBV6-5 and J is TRBJ1-2; perhaps TRBD1 as D (6 bases). The germline CDR1 and CDR2 sequences are MNHEY and SVGAGI. The CDR3 is 12 residues long. Trimming shortened V by 6 bases and J by 8 bases, and 13 bases separated the two germline ends. Written as DNA, the CDR3 is TGTGCCAGCAGAAAGGACAGAAAAGGCTACACCTTC. This encodes CASRKDRKGYTF.